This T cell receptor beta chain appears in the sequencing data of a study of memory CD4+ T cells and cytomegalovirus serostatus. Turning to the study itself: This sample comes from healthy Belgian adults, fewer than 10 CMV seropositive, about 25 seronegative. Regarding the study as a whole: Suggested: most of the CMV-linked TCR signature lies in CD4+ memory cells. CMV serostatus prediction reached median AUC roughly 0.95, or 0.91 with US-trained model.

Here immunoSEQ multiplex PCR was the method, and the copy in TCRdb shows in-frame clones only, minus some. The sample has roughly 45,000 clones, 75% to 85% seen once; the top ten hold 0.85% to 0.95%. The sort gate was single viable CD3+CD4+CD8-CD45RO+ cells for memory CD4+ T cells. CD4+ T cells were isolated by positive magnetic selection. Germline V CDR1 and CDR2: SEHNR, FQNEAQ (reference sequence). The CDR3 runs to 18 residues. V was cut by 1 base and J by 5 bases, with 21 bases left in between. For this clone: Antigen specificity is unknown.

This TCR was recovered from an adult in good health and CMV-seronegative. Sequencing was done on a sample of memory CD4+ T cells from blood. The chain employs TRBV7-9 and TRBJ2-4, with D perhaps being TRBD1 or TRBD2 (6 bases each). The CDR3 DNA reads TGTGCCAGCAGCTTAGATCGTTGGGGGGCCAAGGGCGAAAACATTCAGTACTTC. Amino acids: CASSLDRWGAKGENIQYF.